The T cell receptor (beta chain) under discussion was sequenced for a study of blood T cell repertoires in COVID-19. Whole-study context: The origin of the acute and convalescent COVID-19 samples was the United States, Italy and Spain.

As originally analysed: Scientists estimated how many nucleated cells there were by amplifying reference gene primers. Sequenced by immunoSEQ multiplex PCR; TCRdb stores in-frame clones only, minus some. V and J calls and clone size are copied from that table; D and trimming were computed from the DNA. The sample holds 150,000 or so clones, roughly 78% seen once. The receptor's source is a man at least 80 years old with acute or convalescent COVID-19. The sample was peripheral blood.

The CDR3 coding sequence is TGTGCCAGCAGCCCGTTAGCGGGGGGCCCAGATACGCAGTATTTT. Translated, it gives CASSPLAGGPDTQYF. V and J are TRBV7-8 and TRBJ2-3; TRBD2 matches at 10 bases. The germline V gene has CDR1 SGHVS and CDR2 FQNEAQ. CDR3 length equals 15 residues. Trimming cost V 5 bases and J 4 bases; bases outside gene matches: 6.